This TCR beta chain derives from a study of blood T cell repertoires in COVID-19. Looking at the study overall: Material from acute and convalescent COVID-19 was sourced from the United States, Italy and Spain. PBMCs, B-cell-depleted T cells, or T cells were the source of the cDNA or gDNA that made up the material.

Participants were aged about 18 to 100 years, lived in roughly 25 US areas, and enrolled virtually. Original methodology: Scientists estimated how many nucleated cells there were by amplifying reference gene primers. Libraries were prepared by immunoSEQ multiplex PCR; TCRdb keeps only in-frame clonotypes and omits some of them. V and J calls and clone size come straight from that table; D and trimming were deduced from the DNA. The sample has 170,000 or so clones; about 90% are singletons. Trimming took 3 bases from V and 4 from J, leaving 18 bases between them. Germline lookup yields CDR1 SNHLY and CDR2 FYNNEI. This CDR3 contains 16 residues.

The chain joins TRBV2 to TRBJ1-2; D gene unclear. The TCR originated in a woman aged 45-65 years who had recovered from COVID-19. Material: PBMCs or T cells enriched from blood (not recorded which). The CDR3 DNA sequence: TGTGCCAGCAGTGAGGCCAGCCGGGGAAAGGGCTATGGCTACACCTTC. Translated: CASSEASRGKGYGYTF.